This TCR beta chain was found in a study of CD4 T cells in relation to SARS-CoV-2 and coronaviruses. About the study: Shared crossreactive spike epitopes were mapped to their HLA restriction.

Profiled with immunoSEQ multiplex PCR; TCRdb holds only in-frame clones, not every one. The data show around 65,000 clones, over 70% seen once. This clone was seen only a few times. Before the COVID-19 pandemic, during about 2010-2018, CD4+ T cells were taken from unexposed donors. Sequenced: memory CD4+ T cells from PBMCs. This TCR was recovered from a human donor in good health.

CDR3 sequence: CASLNGARDTIYF. The CDR3 coding sequence is TGTGCCAGCCTCAACGGGGCGCGGGACACCATATATTTT. The rearrangement links TRBV18 to TRBJ1-3, with D perhaps matching TRBD1 (5 bases). The CDR3 covers 13 residues. The germline V gene has CDR1 KGHSH and CDR2 LQKENI. Trimming shortened V by 8 bases and J by 8 bases, and 16 bases separated the two germline ends.